One and the same sample provided the 23 T cell receptor beta chains below, sequenced in a study of T cell responses to AZD1222 COVID-19 vaccine. The protocol was immunoSEQ multiplex PCR, while the TCRdb copy is restricted to in-frame clones and leaves out a portion. The sample yields about 130,000 clones, approximately 89% seen once. The material sequenced was peripheral blood, taken on day 0 of AZD1222 vaccination. The source is an adult in good health.

The chain couples TRBV5-5 to TRBJ2-1, with 9 nucleotides matching TRBD1. Per the germline V gene, CDR1 is SGHKS and CDR2 is YYEKEE (reference sequence). The J segment lost 8 bases and the V segment lost 4 bases, leaving 16 bases of the junction unmatched. This CDR3 contains 17 residues. In nucleotides, the CDR3 is TGTGCCAGCAGCAAGAGACTCGGGACAGGGTTAGTGGATGAGCAGTTCTTC. Protein sequence: CASSKRLGTGLVDEQFF. The variable domain in full, with the rest retrieved from reference TRBV5-5 and TRBJ2-1, is DAGVTQSPTHLIKTRGQQVTLRCSPISGHKSVSWYQQVLGQGPQFIFQYYEKEERGRGNFPDRFSARQFPNYSSELNVNALLLGDSALYLCASSKRLGTGLVDEQFFGPGTRLTVL.

The CDR3 reads CASSFGTENTEAFF. The CDR3 DNA is TGTGCCAGCAGTTTCGGGACGGAGAACACTGAAGCTTTCTTT. The genes are TRBV6-5 and TRBJ1-1; possible D gene TRBD1, 5 bases. V gave up 4 bases and J gave up 1 base, with 10 bases separating them. The CDR3 sequence is 14 residues long. Germline V gene sequence: CDR1 MNHEY, CDR2 SVGAGI.

CDR3 in DNA: TGTGCCAGCAGCAGGCTCCGGGACATCGGATTACGTCAAGAGACCCAGTACTTC. Translated: CASSRLRDIGLRQETQYF. J is TRBJ2-5 and V is TRBV5-6; tentative D call: TRBD1 (6 bases). V was shortened by 4 bases and J by 2 bases, with 24 bases between the two germline ends. Germline CDR1 SGHDT, CDR2 YYEEEE. The CDR3 has 18 amino acids.

The chain joins TRBV19 to TRBJ1-6; D unresolved. Trimming left V 5 bases short and J 7 bases short, with 15 bases between. CDR1 is LNHDA, CDR2 SQIVND, per germline (reference sequence). The CDR3 spans 15 residues. CDR3 in amino acids: CASSPREAGNSPLHF. CDR3 coding DNA: TGTGCCAGTAGTCCACGGGAGGCGGGAAATTCACCCCTCCACTTT.

This chain connects TRBV6-1 to TRBJ1-1; D is possibly TRBD1 (5 bases). CDR1 and CDR2 (germline): MNHNS, SASEGT. There are 13 residues in the CDR3. V was trimmed by 2 bases and J by 10 bases, leaving 14 bases between them. The CDR3, as DNA: TGTGCCAGCAGTGAATCTGGCAGGGTAAGAGCTTTCTTT. Encoded protein: CASSESGRVRAFF.

This rearrangement joins TRBV10-3 to TRBJ1-2; D not resolved. Germline V gene lookup returns CDR1 ENHRY and CDR2 SYGVKD. The V and J ends lost 6 bases and 7 bases respectively, with 12 bases between them. The CDR3 runs to 12 residues. In DNA form, the CDR3 reads TGTGCCATCAGAGGAGTCTTCGCTGGCTACACCTTC. Translated, it gives CAIRGVFAGYTF.

The CDR3 loop is CASSEEGHATQYF. CDR3 in DNA: TGTGCCAGCAGTGAAGAAGGACACGCTACGCAGTATTTT. V and J are TRBV2 and TRBJ2-3; a possible D gene is TRBD1 (5 bases). V was shortened by 1 base and J by 8 bases, with 10 bases between the two germline ends. Germline V CDR1 and CDR2: SNHLY, FYNNEI. This CDR3 region has 13 residues.

The V and J genes are TRBV5-1 and TRBJ1-1; 7 bases line up with TRBD1. Germline assignment: CDR1 SGHRS and CDR2 YFSETQ. This CDR3 spans 13 amino acids. V was pared by 2 bases and J by 8 bases, with 6 bases of the junction left unmatched. The CDR3 region is CASSLQGRSEAFF. The DNA for the CDR3 is TGCGCCAGCAGCTTACAGGGGAGGTCCGAAGCTTTCTTT.

The chain uses TRBV5-4 and TRBJ1-6, with D uncertain. The CDR3 runs to 14 residues. Deletions cut 0 bases from V and 6 bases from J, with 7 bases between. The germline V gene has CDR1 SGHNT and CDR2 YYREEE (reference sequence). CDR3 region: CASSLGRTNSPLHF. In DNA, the CDR3 is TGTGCCAGCAGCTTGGGCCGGACTAATTCACCCCTCCACTTT.

This sequence joins TRBV4-1 and TRBJ2-1; 10 bases agree with TRBD2. The CDR3 spans 16 residues. The ends lost 2 bases at V and 2 bases at J; junction bases unmatched: 3. Germline CDR1 reads MGHRA; CDR2 reads YSYEKL. This CDR3 reads CASSQQLAGTYNEQFF. The CDR3 DNA is TGCGCCAGCAGCCAACAACTAGCGGGGACCTACAATGAGCAGTTCTTC.

The genes are TRBV28 and TRBJ2-1; D gene uncertain. The CDR3 sequence is 16 residues long. The V and J ends lost 2 bases and 6 bases respectively, with 17 bases between them. Per germline, CDR1 MDHEN and CDR2 SYDVKM. The CDR3 spells CASSLIYPPAINEQFF. The CDR3 DNA follows: TGTGCCAGCAGTTTAATATACCCCCCAGCGATCAATGAGCAGTTCTTC.

This rearrangement joins TRBV3-1 (or the pseudogene TRBV3-2) to TRBJ2-7, with D possibly matching TRBD1 (6 bases). The V end lost 5 bases, the J end lost 4 bases, and 18 bases lay between the germline ends. The V gene's germline CDR1 is LGHDT and CDR2 YNNKEL (reference sequence). The CDR3 runs 15 residues. The CDR3 nucleotides are TGTGCCAGCAGCACCCCCTTAGGGGGTTATTACGAGCAGTACTTC. As protein: CASSTPLGGYYEQYF.

This sequence joins TRBV5-6 and TRBJ2-1; no firm D call. The CDR3 covers 13 residues. The germline V gene encodes CDR1 SGHDT and CDR2 YYEEEE. V lost 5 bases and J lost 6, with 12 bases in between. The CDR3, as DNA: TGTGCCAGCAGGTCGTGGGAATTCAATGAGCAGTTCTTC. It translates to CASRSWEFNEQFF.

This clone occurred once. CDR3 sequence reads: CASSQDGGRETQYF. The CDR3 coding sequence is TGTGCCAGCAGCCAAGATGGAGGGCGGGAGACCCAGTACTTC. This sequence joins TRBV3-1 (or the pseudogene TRBV3-2) and TRBJ2-5; maybe TRBD2 (6 bases). The germline V and J ends were trimmed by 0 bases and 5 bases, with 10 bases remaining between them. Germline assignment: CDR1 LGHDT and CDR2 YNNKEL (reference sequence). This CDR3 spans 14 amino acids.

This rearrangement joins TRBV7-9 to TRBJ1-3, with D uncertain. In germline, CDR1 is SEHNR, CDR2 FQNEAQ (reference sequence). The germline V and J ends were trimmed by 2 bases and 7 bases, with 6 bases remaining between them. This CDR3 is 12 amino acids long. CDR3 sequence reads: CASSLFPNTIYF. The CDR3 coding sequence is TGTGCCAGCAGCTTATTTCCGAACACCATATATTTT. The variable domain in full, completed from reference TRBV7-9 and TRBJ1-3, reads DTGVSQNPRHKITKRGQNVTFRCDPISEHNRLYWYRQTLGQGPEFLTYFQNEAQLEKSRLLSDRFSAERPKGSFSTLEIQRTEQGDSAMYLCASSLFPNTIYFGEGSWLTVV.

This clone has more than one count but fewer than ten. The chain combines TRBV2 with TRBJ2-5; 9 bases fit TRBD1. Germline V CDR1 and CDR2: SNHLY, FYNNEI. The CDR3 extends over 15 amino acids. After removal of 7 bases from V and 5 bases from J, the junction contained 11 bases not matched to a gene. The DNA of the CDR3 is TGTGCCAGCACTCGAGAAAACAGGGGGCGGGAGACCCAGTACTTC. Translating it yields CASTRENRGRETQYF.

The V call is TRBV10-1, the J call TRBJ2-3; the D gene is possibly TRBD2 (6 bases). V lost 4 bases and J 5 bases, leaving 19 bases between the germline ends. The CDR3 runs 16 residues. From germline, CDR1 is WNHNN and CDR2 SYGVQD (reference sequence). The CDR3 DNA is TGCGCCAGCAGTGCGACCGGGACTGGGGCGGAAGATACGCAGTATTTT. The encoded protein is CASSATGTGAEDTQYF.

This clone was seen a single time. The chain recombines TRBV19 with TRBJ1-3; D is undetermined. CDR3 length: 13 residues. Trimming pared 8 bases from V and 1 base from J, leaving 9 bases between. Germline CDR1 LNHDA, CDR2 SQIVND (reference sequence). The CDR3 loop is CASFGGSGNTIYF. DNA of the CDR3: TGTGCCAGTTTCGGCGGTTCTGGAAACACCATATATTTT.

This chain connects TRBV5-1 to TRBJ2-1; D uncertain. From germline, CDR1 is SGHRS and CDR2 YFSETQ. V lost 2 bases and J lost 5, with 8 bases in between. This CDR3 is built from 13 residues. CDR3 bases: TGCGCCAGCAGCTTTGACACTAACAATGAGCAGTTCTTC. Its protein is CASSFDTNNEQFF. The whole variable domain, remainder taken from reference TRBV5-1 and TRBJ2-1, is KAGVTQTPRYLIKTRGQQVTLSCSPISGHRSVSWYQQTPGQGLQFLFEYFSETQRNKGNFPGRFSGRQFSNSRSEMNVSTLELGDSALYLCASSFDTNNEQFFGPGTRLTVL.

About this clone: One junction end disagrees with the germline gene, perhaps due to a read error. The chain uses TRBV6-5 and TRBJ2-5; unclear D gene. The CDR3 runs 15 residues. CDR1 and CDR2 (germline): MNHEY, SVGAGI. CDR3 in DNA: TGTGCCAGCAGTGACTCCAAGGCAGGCAAAGAGACCCAGTACTTC. Translated: CASSDSKAGKETQYF.

This chain connects TRBV4-2 to TRBJ2-7, with 7 bases identical to TRBD1. Trimming took 4 bases from V and 0 from J; bases not matched to a gene: 6. The CDR3 totals 15 residues. The germline V gene has CDR1 LGHNA and CDR2 YNFKEQ. The CDR3, as DNA: TGTGCCAGCAGCCCGCAGACAGGGTCCTCCTACGAGCAGTACTTC. Protein product: CASSPQTGSSYEQYF.

The V call is TRBV2, the J call TRBJ1-2; possible D gene TRBD1, 5 bases. The CDR3 is 10 amino acids. V dropped 8 bases and J dropped 9 bases, with 10 bases sitting between them. Germline loops: CDR1 SNHLY, CDR2 FYNNEI. This CDR3 reads CASGAGSYTF. As DNA, the CDR3 is TGTGCCAGCGGGGCAGGGAGCTACACCTTC.

This sequence joins TRBV5-4 and TRBJ1-2; D possibly corresponds to TRBD1 (5 bases). The CDR3 runs 14 residues. The V end lost 0 bases, the J end lost 8 bases, and 14 bases lay between the germline ends. Germline CDR1 reads SGHNT; CDR2 reads YYREEE (reference sequence). The CDR3, as DNA: TGTGCCAGCAGCTTGGCCGGGGCCCCAGGGGGCTACACCTTC. Protein product: CASSLAGAPGGYTF.